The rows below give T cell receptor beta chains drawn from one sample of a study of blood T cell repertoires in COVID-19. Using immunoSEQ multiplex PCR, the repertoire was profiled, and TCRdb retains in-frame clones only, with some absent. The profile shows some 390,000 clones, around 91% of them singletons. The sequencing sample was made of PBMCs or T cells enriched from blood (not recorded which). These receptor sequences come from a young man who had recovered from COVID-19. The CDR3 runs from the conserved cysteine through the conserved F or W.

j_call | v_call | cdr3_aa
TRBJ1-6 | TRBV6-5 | CASRMANSPLHF
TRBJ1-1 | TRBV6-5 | CASSYSDTRDTEAFF
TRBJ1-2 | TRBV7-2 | CASSSSAAGGAYGYTF
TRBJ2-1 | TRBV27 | CASSNILAGGYNEQFF
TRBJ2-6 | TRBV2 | CASRGDREWANVLTF
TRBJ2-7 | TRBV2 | CASGPPGQGTYEQYF
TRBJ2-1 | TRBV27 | CASSPDRGTSSYNEQFF
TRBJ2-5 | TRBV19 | CASASNEETQYF
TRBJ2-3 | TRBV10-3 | CAISVGTSGTDTQYF
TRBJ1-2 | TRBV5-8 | CASSVRGDLAGYTF
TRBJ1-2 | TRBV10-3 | CAISESIVTGALANYGYTF
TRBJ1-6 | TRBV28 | CASSFLNRGRSPLHF
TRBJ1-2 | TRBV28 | CASSLGTGDYGYTF
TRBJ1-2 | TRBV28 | CALGAGYGYTF
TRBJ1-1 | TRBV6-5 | CASSYVRGFMNTEAFF
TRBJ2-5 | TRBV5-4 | CASSHGLAGVSETQYF
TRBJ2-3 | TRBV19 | CASSIQVGTSGTDTQYF